These 27 T cell receptor beta chains came from one sample sequenced in a study of PD-1 blockade in classical Hodgkin lymphoma. Time point defined: newly diagnosed, previously untreated cHL patient sample. Method: immunoSEQ multiplex PCR; TCRdb's copy keeps in-frame clones and lacks some. This sample yields approximately 17,000 clones, of which around 90% are seen a single time; about 7% belongs to the top ten. Source material: peripheral blood mononuclear cells (PBMCs). Receptors originate from a human donor with classical Hodgkin lymphoma.

V and J are TRBV11-2 and TRBJ1-2; no definite D call. The CDR3 consists of 14 residues. Germline V gene data show CDR1 as SGHAT and CDR2 as FQNNGV. V was trimmed by 1 base and J by 1 base, leaving 7 bases between them. CDR3 nucleotide sequence: TGTGCCAGCAGCTTAGGGGTCGGTAACTATGGCTACACCTTC. As protein: CASSLGVGNYGYTF.

This chain links TRBV11-2 with TRBJ2-7; tentatively, D is TRBD2 (5 bases). V was pared by 11 bases and J by 2 bases, with 16 bases between. The CDR3 length is 13 residues. Germline assignment: CDR1 SGHAT and CDR2 FQNNGV. For the CDR3, the DNA is TGTGCCTCCCGAGGCACAGCGGCCTACGAGCAGTACTTC. Amino acids: CASRGTAAYEQYF.

The CDR3 DNA follows: TGTGCCTGGAGGGAAACTAGCGGCTATGTTCAGTACTTC. It yields the protein CAWRETSGYVQYF. V usage is TRBV30 and J usage is TRBJ2-4; TRBD2 agrees at 8 bases. The V segment lost 3 bases and the J segment 11 bases; nucleotides outside the gene matches: 9. Per germline, CDR1 GTSNPN and CDR2 SVGIG (reference sequence). The CDR3 spans 13 residues.

The chain joins TRBV19 to TRBJ1-5; D might be TRBD1 (6 bases). CDR1 and CDR2 (germline): LNHDA, SQIVND (reference sequence). V lost 4 bases and J 7 bases, leaving 14 bases between the germline ends. This CDR3 is built from 14 residues. The CDR3 DNA sequence: TGTGCCAGTAGTAAAAACCAGGGGTGGCAGCCCCAGCATTTT. Protein sequence: CASSKNQGWQPQHF. Full variable domain (remainder filled in from reference TRBV19 and TRBJ1-5): DGGITQSPKYLFRKEGQNVTLSCEQNLNHDAMYWYRQDPGQGLRLIYYSQIVNDFQKGDIAEGYSVSREKKESFPLTVTSAQKNPTAFYLCASSKNQGWQPQHFGDGTRLSIL.

The chain combines TRBV11-2 with TRBJ1-5; D is ambiguous. Trimming cost V 5 bases and J 6 bases, with 14 bases left between them. The CDR3 has 14 residues. Per the germline V gene, CDR1 is SGHAT and CDR2 is FQNNGV. CDR3 loop: CASSLGRASQPQHF. The CDR3 DNA reads TGTGCCAGCAGCCTCGGGAGGGCGAGTCAGCCCCAGCATTTT.

This clone was found once. The chain is built from TRBV7-8 and TRBJ2-7; D ambiguous. V was pared by 5 bases and J by 7 bases, with 9 bases between. Germline V CDR1 and CDR2: SGHVS, FQNEAQ. The CDR3 runs 11 residues. The CDR3 region has the DNA TGTGCCAGCAGCCGGATGAGGGAGCAGTACTTC. Translating gives CASSRMREQYF.

The chain employs TRBV6-4 and TRBJ1-1; possibly TRBD1 for D (5 bases). Per the germline V gene, CDR1 is MRHNA and CDR2 is SNTAGT. Trimming shortened V by 0 bases and J by 3 bases, and 8 bases separated the two germline ends. The CDR3 runs to 14 residues. Here the CDR3 DNA reads TGTGCCAGCAGTGACTCGGGGGACTACACTGAAGCTTTCTTT. As protein: CASSDSGDYTEAFF.

The CDR3 DNA reads as TGTGCCAGCAGCGCCGGGACAGGGGGCAGCTATGGCTACACCTTC. Translation: CASSAGTGGSYGYTF. The chain couples TRBV7-9 to TRBJ1-2; 12 nucleotides align to TRBD1. V gave up 5 bases and J gave up 4 bases; unmatched junction bases: 5. Looked up from germline, CDR1 is SEHNR and CDR2 is FQNEAQ (reference sequence). There are 15 residues in the CDR3.

The chain combines TRBV30 with TRBJ1-1, with 9 nucleotides matching TRBD1. V lost 5 bases and J lost 5; bases outside the gene matches: 9. Germline V gene sequence: CDR1 GTSNPN, CDR2 SVGIG (reference sequence). The CDR3 runs 14 residues. CDR3 in amino acids: CAWAGGTGFTEAFF. DNA for the CDR3: TGTGCCTGGGCGGGGGGGACAGGGTTTACTGAAGCTTTCTTT. The full variable domain, rest sourced from reference TRBV30 and TRBJ1-1, is SQTIHQWPATLVQPVGSPLSLECTVEGTSNPNLYWYRQAAGRGLQLLFYSVGIGQISSEVPQNLSASRPQDRQFILSSKKLLLSDSGFYLCAWAGGTGFTEAFFGQGTRLTVV.

The chain's CDR3 is CASSPTGQGESYGYTF. The CDR3 DNA reads as TGTGCCAGCAGCCCGACCGGACAGGGGGAGAGCTATGGCTACACCTTC. The rearrangement uses TRBV13 and TRBJ1-2, with 10 bases that match TRBD1. Germline loops: CDR1 PRHDT, CDR2 FYEKMQ (reference sequence). This CDR3 contains 16 residues. Trimming at V came to 5 bases and at J to 4 bases, leaving 10 bases not matched to a gene.

J is TRBJ2-6 and V is TRBV25-1, with a weak D call TRBD1 (6 bases). This CDR3 is built from 17 residues. Germline V gene sequence: CDR1 MGHDK, CDR2 SYGVNS. The V end was cut by 6 bases, the J end by 1 base, with 16 bases between. The CDR3 loop is CASSGLRQASGANVLTF. The CDR3 DNA sequence: TGTGCCAGCAGCGGACTTAGACAGGCTTCTGGGGCCAACGTCCTGACTTTC.

The chain couples TRBV7-7 to TRBJ2-1; 8 positions match TRBD2. The CDR3 covers 14 residues. Germline CDR1 is SSHAT and CDR2 is FNYEAQ (reference sequence). After removal of 0 bases from V and 5 bases from J, the junction contained 0 bases not matched to a gene. The CDR3 DNA reads as TGTGCCAGCAGCTTAGCTAGCGGGAACAATGAGCAGTTCTTC. Translating gives CASSLASGNNEQFF.

This chain connects TRBV27 to TRBJ1-5; D unresolved. Trimming cost V 3 bases and J 3 bases, with 9 bases left between them. The CDR3 is 14 residues long. In germline, CDR1 is MNHEY, CDR2 SMNVEV (reference sequence). CDR3 protein: CASSLAHSNQPQHF. The CDR3 nucleotides are TGTGCCAGCAGTTTGGCCCATTCCAATCAGCCCCAGCATTTT.

V is TRBV7-7 and J is TRBJ2-3, with D maybe TRBD1 (6 bases). Germline loops: CDR1 SSHAT, CDR2 FNYEAQ (reference sequence). Trimming pared 5 bases from V and 3 bases from J, leaving 18 bases between. The CDR3 runs 16 residues. The CDR3 loop reads CASSPGAGVGTDTQYF. The DNA of the CDR3 is TGTGCCAGCAGCCCAGGAGCAGGGGTTGGTACAGATACGCAGTATTTT.

As DNA, the CDR3 is TGTGCCAGCAGTAGACAGATGGGCTATGGCTACACCTTC. Its translation: CASSRQMGYGYTF. This rearrangement joins TRBV25-1 to TRBJ1-2; D might be TRBD1 (5 bases). V lost 5 bases and J 4 bases, leaving 11 bases between the germline ends. Per the germline V gene, CDR1 is MGHDK and CDR2 is SYGVNS. The CDR3 covers 13 residues.

This clone was picked up one time. The CDR3 sequence: CASSIDHSGGLNQPQHF. The DNA of the CDR3 is TGTGCCAGTAGTATAGATCACTCGGGGGGACTCAATCAGCCCCAGCATTTT. V is TRBV19 and J is TRBJ1-5; a weak D match, TRBD1 (5 bases). CDR1 and CDR2 from the germline V gene are LNHDA and SQIVND (reference sequence). The CDR3 contains 17 residues. Trimming left V 0 bases short and J 3 bases short, with 15 bases between. Complete variable domain (other parts from reference TRBV19 and TRBJ1-5): DGGITQSPKYLFRKEGQNVTLSCEQNLNHDAMYWYRQDPGQGLRLIYYSQIVNDFQKGDIAEGYSVSREKKESFPLTVTSAQKNPTAFYLCASSIDHSGGLNQPQHFGDGTRLSIL.

The chain has TRBV19 and TRBJ2-3; 10 bases are a match to TRBD2. Germline V gene data show CDR1 as LNHDA and CDR2 as SQIVND (reference sequence). CDR3 size: 16 residues. V was clipped by 6 bases and J by 7 bases; unmatched bases: 13. The CDR3 loop is CASRSPALAGSNTQYF. The CDR3, as DNA: TGTGCCAGTAGGTCGCCCGCACTAGCGGGATCCAATACGCAGTATTTT. Complete variable domain (other parts from reference TRBV19 and TRBJ2-3): DGGITQSPKYLFRKEGQNVTLSCEQNLNHDAMYWYRQDPGQGLRLIYYSQIVNDFQKGDIAEGYSVSREKKESFPLTVTSAQKNPTAFYLCASRSPALAGSNTQYFGPGTRLTVL.

The chain employs TRBV5-1 and TRBJ2-7, with D possibly being TRBD1 (6 bases). The germline gives CDR1 SGHRS, CDR2 YFSETQ. There are 15 residues in the CDR3. Trimming stripped 4 bases from V and 0 bases from J, with 14 bases between. The chain's CDR3 is CASSEGHLSSYEQYF. The CDR3 nucleotides read TGCGCCAGCAGCGAGGGACACTTGAGCTCCTACGAGCAGTACTTC.

The V and J genes are TRBV30 and TRBJ2-1, with 14 bases aligning to TRBD2. This CDR3 is built from 16 residues. Germline CDR1 reads GTSNPN; CDR2 reads SVGIG (reference sequence). With V trimmed by 2 bases and J by 8 bases, 8 bases remained unmatched. CDR3 in DNA: TGTGCCTGGAGTCCCCCCGGGACTAGCGGGAGCGATGAGCAGTTCTTC. Translating it yields CAWSPPGTSGSDEQFF. The full variable domain, in which reference TRBV30 and TRBJ2-1 provide the parts outside the CDR3, is SQTIHQWPATLVQPVGSPLSLECTVEGTSNPNLYWYRQAAGRGLQLLFYSVGIGQISSEVPQNLSASRPQDRQFILSSKKLLLSDSGFYLCAWSPPGTSGSDEQFFGPGTRLTVL.

This clone is a singleton in its sample. The V call is TRBV4-1, the J call TRBJ2-3; D is unclear. V gave up 0 bases and J gave up 6 bases, with 13 bases separating them. The CDR3 is 15 residues long. Germline V gene data show CDR1 as MGHRA and CDR2 as YSYEKL. Here the CDR3 DNA reads TGCGCCAGCAGCCAAGACATAGCTTTTGCGGATACGCAGTATTTT. This encodes CASSQDIAFADTQYF.

This clone appeared a single time. This sequence joins TRBV7-9 and TRBJ1-1; a possible D gene is TRBD1 (5 bases). Germline-derived CDR1 and CDR2 are SEHNR and FQNEAQ (reference sequence). Trimming shortened V by 1 base and J by 0 bases, and 9 bases separated the two germline ends. The CDR3 spans 15 residues. The CDR3 DNA is TGTGCCAGCAGCTTAGAAGGGGTCATGAACACTGAAGCTTTCTTT. Its translation: CASSLEGVMNTEAFF.

The chain recombines TRBV5-1 with TRBJ2-7, with D tentatively TRBD1 or TRBD2 (5 bases each). CDR1 and CDR2 from the germline V gene are SGHRS and YFSETQ. V was trimmed by 5 bases and J by 9 bases, leaving 24 bases between them. The length of the CDR3 is 15 residues. The CDR3: CASSRPGPQGGGQYF. CDR3 bases: TGCGCCAGCAGTCGTCCGGGACCCCAAGGTGGTGGGCAGTACTTC.

The chain recombines TRBV4-2 with TRBJ2-1; D remains ambiguous. CDR1 and CDR2 from the germline V gene are LGHNA and YNFKEQ. V lost 2 bases, J lost 1 base, and 9 bases lay in between. The CDR3 extends over 15 amino acids. Here the CDR3 reads CASSQTSGSYNEQFF. The CDR3, as DNA: TGTGCCAGCAGCCAAACTTCCGGATCCTACAATGAGCAGTTCTTC.

The chain employs TRBV11-2 and TRBJ1-6; 10 bases are shared with TRBD1. The CDR3 spans 15 residues. Germline CDR1 SGHAT, CDR2 FQNNGV. After removal of 1 base from V and 10 bases from J, the junction contained 4 bases not matched to a gene. CDR3 in amino acids: CASSLADRGWSPLHF. DNA of the CDR3: TGTGCCAGCAGCTTAGCGGACAGGGGGTGGTCACCCCTCCACTTT.

This rearrangement joins TRBV5-1 to TRBJ1-5; the D is unclear. The CDR3 runs to 13 residues. Trimming removed 0 bases from V and 3 bases from J, with 4 bases in between. Germline V gene data show CDR1 as SGHRS and CDR2 as YFSETQ. CDR3 protein: CASSLEHNQPQHF. The CDR3 nucleotides read TGCGCCAGCAGCTTGGAACACAATCAGCCCCAGCATTTT.

In this sample, this clone turned up a few times. V gene TRBV6-1 combines with J gene TRBJ2-3; 8 bases agree with TRBD2. J lost 4 bases, V lost 0 bases, and 3 bases had no gene match. From germline, CDR1 is MNHNS and CDR2 SASEGT. The CDR3 runs 15 residues. The chain's CDR3 is CASSEASGNPDTQYF. CDR3 sequence (DNA): TGTGCCAGCAGTGAAGCTAGCGGGAACCCAGATACGCAGTATTTT.

This sequence joins TRBV25-1 and TRBJ1-4; 7 bases fit TRBD1. V trimming: 4 bases; J trimming: 0 bases; junction bases outside the gene matches: 2. The CDR3 extends over 15 amino acids. Per germline, CDR1 MGHDK and CDR2 SYGVNS. The CDR3 DNA follows: TGTGCCAGCAGTGTACAGGGGTCAACTAATGAAAAACTGTTTTTT. Protein: CASSVQGSTNEKLFF.